This T cell receptor (beta chain) was profiled in a study of OX40 agonist ivuxolimab in advanced cancers. Whole-study context: A diagnosis of hepatocellular carcinoma, melanoma, renal cell or head and neck cancer was present in dose-escalation patients. Study findings and constraints: Individuals who were partial responders at 0.1-3.0 mg/kg had clonal expansion that ranked among the lowest.

In germline, CDR1 is DFQATT, CDR2 SNEGSKA (reference sequence). V was pared by 3 bases and J by 1 base, with 3 bases between. This CDR3 has 11 amino acids. Using immunoSEQ multiplex PCR, the repertoire was profiled, and TCRdb retains in-frame clones only, with some absent. The sample consists of more than 35,000 clones, around four fifths of them appearing once. This clone was counted between two and nine times. Its antigen is unidentified. Excluded were patients having autoimmune disease history or systemic immunosuppression. The study sampled blood at baseline, cycle 4 day 1, and cycle 7 day 1. The source of this sequence is an adult with an advanced solid tumor such as melanoma, head and neck, liver or kidney cancer. The sequenced sample was CD4+ or CD8+ T cells sorted from blood, obtained in a trial of the OX40 agonist ivuxolimab. The chain is built from TRBV20-1 and TRBJ1-1; no definite D call. This CDR3 is CSASENTEAFF. Written as DNA, the CDR3 is TGCAGTGCTAGCGAGAACACTGAAGCTTTCTTT.